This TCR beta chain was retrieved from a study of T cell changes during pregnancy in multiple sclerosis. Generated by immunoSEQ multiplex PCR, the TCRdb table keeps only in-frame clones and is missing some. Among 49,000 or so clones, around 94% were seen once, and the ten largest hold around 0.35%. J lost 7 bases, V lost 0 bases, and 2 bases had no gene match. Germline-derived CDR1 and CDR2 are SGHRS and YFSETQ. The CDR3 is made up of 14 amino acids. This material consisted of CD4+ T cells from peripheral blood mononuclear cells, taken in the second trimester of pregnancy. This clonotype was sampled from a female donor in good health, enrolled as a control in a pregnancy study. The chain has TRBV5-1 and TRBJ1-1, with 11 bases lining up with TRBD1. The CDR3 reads CASSLGTGGFEAFF. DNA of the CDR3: TGCGCCAGCAGCTTGGGGACAGGGGGCTTTGAAGCTTTCTTT.